The 29 T cell receptor beta chains below were found in one sample sequenced in a study of cytomegalovirus exposure and HLA in healthy donors. PCR involved 60 Vbeta and 13 Jbeta primers. TCRdb keeps only in-frame clones here, not all; method: immunoSEQ multiplex PCR. In the table there are 64,000 or so clones, about two thirds of which are singletons. The sample was PBMCs. These receptors all come from a man aged 40-55 years in good health and CMV-seropositive.

The rearrangement uses TRBV16 and TRBJ1-5; 9 nucleotides match TRBD1. The CDR3 length is 15 residues. Trimming at V came to 4 bases and at J to 0 bases, leaving 1 base not matched to a gene. Germline loops: CDR1 KGHSY, CDR2 FQNENV. The CDR3 here is CASSRTGDSNQPQHF. In nucleotides, the CDR3 is TGTGCCAGCAGCCGGACAGGGGATAGCAATCAGCCCCAGCATTTT.

Comments on this clone: Distinct nucleotide sequences in the sample also encode this CDR3. V usage is TRBV7-9 and J usage is TRBJ1-5; D is uncertain. Germline loops: CDR1 SEHNR, CDR2 FQNEAQ (reference sequence). The CDR3 extends over 15 amino acids. V lost 1 base to trimming and J lost 2 bases, with 9 bases between them. The CDR3 region is CASSLGGAGNQPQHF. CDR3 in DNA: TGTGCCAGCAGCTTAGGGGGAGCGGGCAATCAGCCCCAGCATTTT.

The rearrangement joins TRBV15 to TRBJ2-5, with 8 bases lining up with TRBD2. This CDR3 spans 14 amino acids. Trimming at V came to 3 bases and at J to 2 bases, leaving 2 bases not matched to a gene. Germline-derived CDR1 and CDR2 are LNHNV and YYDKDF (reference sequence). CDR3 in amino acids: CATSRAGGQETQYF. DNA of the CDR3: TGTGCCACCAGCAGGGCGGGGGGACAAGAGACCCAGTACTTC.

This clone was recorded only once. The J gene is TRBJ1-2, the V gene TRBV5-4, with TRBD1 matching over 7 bases. J was trimmed by 4 bases and V by 4 bases; bases with no gene match: 10. CDR1 is SGHNT, CDR2 YYREEE, per germline (reference sequence). The CDR3 is made up of 15 amino acids. The CDR3 DNA follows: TGTGCCAGCAGCACCCGCCGGGACAGCGGCTATGGCTACACCTTC. Encoded protein: CASSTRRDSGYGYTF.

This chain links TRBV6-1 with TRBJ2-7; maybe TRBD2 (5 bases). The CDR3 has 12 residues. The V gene's germline CDR1 is MNHNS and CDR2 SASEGT. Trimming stripped 11 bases from V and 5 bases from J, with 16 bases between. The CDR3 coding sequence is TGTGCCGGTGCCACGGGGTTCGACGAGCAGTACTTC. Amino acids: CAGATGFDEQYF.

This rearrangement joins TRBV5-4 to TRBJ1-1; 12 nucleotides align to TRBD1. Germline trimming cut 4 bases from V and 2 bases from J; bases unmatched to any gene: 6. The CDR3 is 16 amino acids. Germline loops: CDR1 SGHNT, CDR2 YYREEE (reference sequence). The DNA of the CDR3 is TGTGCCAGCAGCCCGGGACAGGGGGCAGGAAACACTGAAGCTTTCTTT. Its protein is CASSPGQGAGNTEAFF.

The rearrangement uses TRBV6-1 and TRBJ2-2, with D possibly being TRBD2 (5 bases). CDR1 MNHNS and CDR2 SASEGT come from the germline V gene. CDR3 length equals 14 residues. Trimming removed 5 bases at V and 2 bases at J, with 9 bases between. CDR3 in DNA: TGTGCCAGCAGTTTTGAGGGCAACACCGGGGAGCTGTTTTTT. Encoded protein: CASSFEGNTGELFF.

The chain is built from TRBV28 and TRBJ1-5; tentatively, D is TRBD1 (5 bases). The V gene lost 2 bases and the J gene lost 7 bases, with 12 bases spanning the gap. The CDR3 extends over 14 amino acids. CDR1 is MDHEN, CDR2 SYDVKM, per germline. In DNA, the CDR3 is TGTGCCAGCAGTTTAATGGGGGGAGGCCAGCCCCAGCATTTT. Encoded protein: CASSLMGGGQPQHF.

The rearrangement joins TRBV4-1 to TRBJ2-2, with D possibly matching TRBD2 (6 bases). CDR1 and CDR2 from the germline V gene are MGHRA and YSYEKL. The CDR3 contains 17 residues. V was pared by 0 bases and J by 7 bases, with 18 bases between. In nucleotides, the CDR3 is TGCGCCAGCAGCCAAGATCCGGGGAGGTTGCGCGGCGGGGAGCTGTTTTTT. Translated, it gives CASSQDPGRLRGGELFF.

This chain links TRBV6-5 with TRBJ2-2, with D possibly TRBD1 on 6 matching bases. The CDR3 totals 15 residues. Trimming cost V 2 bases and J 3 bases, with 10 bases left between them. The V gene's germline CDR1 is MNHEY and CDR2 SVGAGI. CDR3 sequence: CASSYQGPDTGELFF. The CDR3, as DNA: TGTGCCAGCAGTTACCAGGGGCCGGACACCGGGGAGCTGTTTTTT.

This chain uses TRBV6-5 with TRBJ1-2, with TRBD1 identical over 10 bases. Germline CDR1 is MNHEY and CDR2 is SVGAGI. The J segment lost 2 bases and the V segment lost 5 bases, leaving 2 bases of the junction unmatched. The CDR3 contains 14 residues. CDR3 in DNA: TGTGCCAGCAGTCAGGGACAGGGGAACTATGGCTACACCTTC. Translating gives CASSQGQGNYGYTF.

The genes are TRBV18 and TRBJ1-2; tentatively, D is TRBD1 (5 bases). Deletions cut 4 bases from V and 5 bases from J, with 17 bases between. The CDR3 runs 15 residues. CDR1 is KGHSH and CDR2 is LQKENI in the germline V gene. The CDR3 region is CASSRMVGEEYGYTF. The CDR3 DNA reads as TGTGCCAGCTCACGGATGGTAGGGGAGGAATATGGCTACACCTTC. Supplemented by reference TRBV18 and TRBJ1-2, the full variable domain reads NAGVMQNPRHLVRRRGQEARLRCSPMKGHSHVYWYRQLPEEGLKFMVYLQKENIIDESGMPKERFSAEFPKEGPSILRIQQVVRGDSAAYFCASSRMVGEEYGYTFGSGTRLTVV.

The rearrangement joins TRBV27 to TRBJ2-1; tentative D call: TRBD1 (5 bases). In germline, CDR1 is MNHEY, CDR2 SMNVEV (reference sequence). The V end was cut by 2 bases, the J end by 5 bases, with 10 bases between. The CDR3 is 14 amino acids. CDR3 nucleotide sequence: TGTGCCAGCAGTTTACCAGGACACAACAATGAGCAGTTCTTC. Translation gives CASSLPGHNNEQFF.

The genes are TRBV9 and TRBJ1-1; D is perhaps TRBD1 (6 bases). This CDR3 spans 15 amino acids. Germline V CDR1 and CDR2: SGDLS, YYNGEE. Trimming left V 3 bases short and J 3 bases short, with 15 bases between. The CDR3: CASSGRDKVDTEAFF. In DNA form, the CDR3 reads TGTGCCAGCAGCGGCCGGGACAAGGTAGACACTGAAGCTTTCTTT.

V is TRBV9 and J is TRBJ2-3, with D possibly TRBD1 on 5 matching bases. V was pared by 0 bases and J by 0 bases, with 14 bases between. The CDR3 spans 17 residues. CDR1 is SGDLS, CDR2 YYNGEE, per germline. CDR3 DNA: TGTGCCAGCAGCGTAGAAGGGTTAGGACATAGCACAGATACGCAGTATTTT. As protein: CASSVEGLGHSTDTQYF.

This chain connects TRBV9 to TRBJ2-3, with 15 nucleotides matching TRBD2. From germline, CDR1 is SGDLS and CDR2 YYNGEE. CDR3 size: 17 residues. The J segment lost 2 bases and the V segment lost 2 bases, leaving 3 bases of the junction unmatched. CDR3 DNA: TGTGCCAGCAGCGTGGGACTAGCGGGGGGCCCCACAGATACGCAGTATTTT. It yields the protein CASSVGLAGGPTDTQYF.

This clone was recorded many times. The rearrangement joins TRBV7-2 to TRBJ1-2; TRBD1 is a possible D gene (5 bases). The V gene lost 1 base and the J gene lost 8 bases, with 11 bases spanning the gap. The CDR3 is 13 amino acids. The germline CDR1 and CDR2 sequences are SGHTA and FQGNSA. CDR3 nucleotides: TGTGCCAGCAGCTTAGTTAGGGGTGACGGCTACACCTTC. It encodes CASSLVRGDGYTF. Full variable domain (rest looked up from reference TRBV7-2 and TRBJ1-2): GAGVSQSPSNKVTEKGKDVELRCDPISGHTALYWYRQSLGQGLEFLIYFQGNSAPDKSGLPSDRFSAERTGGSVSTLTIQRTQQEDSAVYLCASSLVRGDGYTFGSGTRLTVV.

In its sample, this clone ranks as medium-sized. The chain links TRBV7-9 to TRBJ2-3, with TRBD2 matching 8 bases. Germline V gives CDR1 SEHNR, CDR2 FQNEAQ (reference sequence). The CDR3 extends over 15 amino acids. Losses at the gene ends were 6 bases for V and 3 bases for J; bases not matched to a gene: 8. The CDR3 here is CASSQPGLGTDTQYF. DNA of the CDR3: TGTGCCAGCAGTCAGCCGGGACTAGGAACAGATACGCAGTATTTT.

The genes are TRBV28 and TRBJ2-1, with D possibly matching TRBD2 (6 bases). The CDR3 covers 16 residues. Germline CDR1 and CDR2: MDHEN and SYDVKM. The V end lost 2 bases, the J end lost 1 base, and 12 bases lay between the germline ends. The CDR3 here is CASSLTSLYSYNEQFF. For the CDR3, the DNA is TGTGCCAGCAGTTTAACTAGCCTATATTCCTACAATGAGCAGTTCTTC.

This chain connects TRBV7-9 to TRBJ1-4; D is uncertain. Germline lookup yields CDR1 SEHNR and CDR2 FQNEAQ (reference sequence). The CDR3 runs 14 residues. The germline V and J ends were trimmed by 2 bases and 5 bases, with 9 bases remaining between them. In DNA form, the CDR3 reads TGTGCCAGCAGCTTAAACAGTGAGAATGAAAAACTGTTTTTT. Amino acids: CASSLNSENEKLFF.

The chain carries TRBV13 and TRBJ1-2; 10 bases are a match to TRBD1. This CDR3 has 17 amino acids. V lost 0 bases to trimming and J lost 2 bases; unmatched junction nucleotides: 6. Germline lookup yields CDR1 PRHDT and CDR2 FYEKMQ (reference sequence). For the CDR3, the DNA is TGTGCCAGCAGCTTAGGGCCGGGACAGGGGCTGAACTATGGCTACACCTTC. It yields the protein CASSLGPGQGLNYGYTF.

The rearrangement uses TRBV9 and TRBJ2-5, with D possibly TRBD2 on 6 matching bases. Germline V gene data show CDR1 as SGDLS and CDR2 as YYNGEE. The CDR3 sequence is 14 residues long. Trimming removed 3 bases from V and 5 bases from J, with 14 bases in between. CDR3: CASSGGLSRETQYF. The CDR3 DNA follows: TGTGCCAGCAGCGGGGGACTCTCCAGGGAGACCCAGTACTTC.

This chain links TRBV5-4 with TRBJ2-7; D ambiguous. Trimming took 0 bases from V and 7 from J, leaving 8 bases between them. Looked up from germline, CDR1 is SGHNT and CDR2 is YYREEE (reference sequence). The CDR3 contains 12 residues. The DNA for the CDR3 is TGTGCCAGCAGCTTGGCCGAGCGAGAGCAGTACTTC. Translation: CASSLAEREQYF. Drawing the rest from reference TRBV5-4 and TRBJ2-7, the complete variable domain is ETGVTQSPTHLIKTRGQQVTLRCSSQSGHNTVSWYQQALGQGPQFIFQYYREEENGRGNFPPRFSGLQFPNYSSELNVNALELDDSALYLCASSLAEREQYFGPGTRLTVT.

The chain employs TRBV6-1 and TRBJ1-5, with TRBD1 as a possible D gene (5 bases). Germline V gene data show CDR1 as MNHNS and CDR2 as SASEGT. There are 14 residues in the CDR3. Trimming took 4 bases from V and 5 from J, leaving 12 bases between them. For the CDR3, the DNA is TGTGCCAGCAGTGCCTACCGGGGGTATCAGCCCCAGCATTTT. The encoded protein is CASSAYRGYQPQHF.

This clone has more than one count but fewer than ten. The rearrangement links TRBV19 to TRBJ1-5; D unresolved. Germline lookup yields CDR1 LNHDA and CDR2 SQIVND (reference sequence). The ends were cut back, 4 bases at V and 0 bases at J, with 10 bases in the middle. The CDR3 runs to 15 residues. The CDR3 nucleotides read TGTGCCAGTAGTAAGGCGGTTAATAGCAATCAGCCCCAGCATTTT. The encoded protein is CASSKAVNSNQPQHF.

The chain links TRBV30 to TRBJ1-5; tentatively, D is TRBD1 (6 bases). Germline lookup yields CDR1 GTSNPN and CDR2 SVGIG (reference sequence). V was pared by 2 bases and J by 0 bases, with 11 bases between. CDR3 size: 15 residues. CDR3 in DNA: TGTGCCTGGAGTAGACAGGCTTTTAGCAATCAGCCCCAGCATTTT. This codes for CAWSRQAFSNQPQHF.

The V and J genes are TRBV25-1 and TRBJ2-1; D perhaps matches TRBD2 (5 bases). Deletions cut 6 bases from V and 9 bases from J, with 12 bases between. Per the germline V gene, CDR1 is MGHDK and CDR2 is SYGVNS. CDR3 length: 12 amino acids. CDR3 loop: CASRFGVGEQFF. The CDR3 DNA follows: TGTGCCAGCAGGTTCGGGGTCGGTGAGCAGTTCTTC.

J is TRBJ2-1 and V is TRBV7-2; D perhaps matches TRBD2 (5 bases). Trimming stripped 5 bases from V and 7 bases from J, with 15 bases between. CDR1 and CDR2 (germline): SGHTA, FQGNSA. The CDR3 runs to 14 residues. The chain's CDR3 is CASSVGGSVNEQFF. The CDR3 region has the DNA TGTGCCAGCAGCGTAGGAGGTAGCGTGAATGAGCAGTTCTTC.

The chain joins TRBV9 to TRBJ2-5; possibly TRBD1 for D (6 bases). Trimming shortened V by 4 bases and J by 2 bases, and 12 bases separated the two germline ends. In germline, CDR1 is SGDLS, CDR2 YYNGEE. There are 14 residues in the CDR3. Written as DNA, the CDR3 is TGTGCCAGCAGCCAAGACAGGCTTCAAGAGACCCAGTACTTC. Encoded protein: CASSQDRLQETQYF.